This T cell receptor beta chain was sequenced during a study of blood T cell repertoires in COVID-19. Authors' data handling: Nucleated cell counts were estimated from reference gene primer amplification. Sequencing used immunoSEQ multiplex PCR; TCRdb keeps in-frame clones, though not all of them. For V, J and clone size, that table is used; D and trimming come from the DNA. This sample has some 74,000 clones, with over 80% found just once. The CDR3 extends over 13 amino acids. V dropped 2 bases and J dropped 1 base, with 5 bases sitting between them. Germline assignment: CDR1 MNHEY and CDR2 SMNVEV (reference sequence).

The receptor's source is a woman of 80 years or more with acute or convalescent COVID-19. What was sequenced was peripheral blood. The rearrangement uses TRBV27 and TRBJ2-5, with D possibly matching TRBD2 (5 bases). The CDR3 protein is CASSLRGQETQYF. The DNA for the CDR3 is TGTGCCAGCAGTTTACGGGGCCAAGAGACCCAGTACTTC.